This note documents a single TCR beta chain sequence. What it binds is unknown. An end of the junction does not agree with germline; a read error may underlie this. Documented time point: patch test 1, 2 weeks after DPC sensitization. Treatment denoted: therapeutic diphenylcyclopropenone sensitization with weekly scalp DPC. The record originates from a study of human T cells and chemical hapten exposure. Study-wide background: Alopecia areata, totalis and universalis patients, mostly female, were included. Study-level results: Sensitizing with DPC caused no change in TCRs above 1 in 1000 frequency.

Unique molecular identifiers were linked by the library to individual cDNA molecules. TCRdb processed the RACE reads anew with MiXCR; each CDR3 protein has one entry. The table includes tens of thousands of distinct CDR3 sequences, roughly a tenth detected once. This CDR3 region has 16 residues. Per the germline V gene, CDR1 is SSHAT and CDR2 is FNYEAQ (reference sequence). The TCR comes from a man aged 40-49 years with alopecia areata. Some clones in this sample may be carry-over from other donors' samples. The V call is TRBV7-7, the J call TRBJ2-2, with 13 bases identical to TRBD2. Sequenced here: whole blood, sampled in connection with sensitization to the hapten diphenylcyclopropenone (DPC). The chain's CDR3 is CASSPGLAGATGELFF. Here the CDR3 DNA reads TGTGCTAGCAGCCCAGGACTAGCGGGAGCCACCGGGGAGCTGTTTTTT.